This TCR beta chain was captured in a study of T cell repertoires in cytomegalovirus infection. On the study more broadly: Matching HLA type, along with CMV infection, was indicated by public TCR beta signatures.

Whole-study results and caveats: Clonotype analysis showed dominance of the ex vivo response by HLA-C-restricted CMV-specific TCR beta clonotypes. Summed frequency of shared TCR beta families picked out CMV carriers who also had the relevant HLA.

A remark on this clonotype: Its antigen is unidentified.

TCRdb reprocessed the reads with MiXCR, giving one entry per CDR3 protein. The sample yields approximately 470,000 distinct CDR3 sequences, approximately 46% seen once. The germline V gene encodes CDR1 SGHTA and CDR2 FQGNSA. J lost 5 bases, V lost 3 bases, and 3 bases had no gene match. This CDR3 is built from 13 residues. This specimen was cultured PBMCs, taken from culture after CMV antigen stimulation. V is TRBV7-2 and J is TRBJ2-5; TRBD2 aligns across 7 bases. This clonotype was obtained from a human donor in good health (CMV status not recorded). Some clones in this sample may be carry-over from other donors' samples. CDR3 protein: CASSLTAGETQYF. The CDR3 DNA reads TGTGCCAGCAGCTTGACAGCGGGGGAGACCCAGTACTTC. Full variable domain (rest looked up from reference TRBV7-2 and TRBJ2-5): GAGVSQSPSNKVTEKGKDVELRCDPISGHTALYWYRQSLGQGLEFLIYFQGNSAPDKSGLPSDRFSAERTGGSVSTLTIQRTQQEDSAVYLCASSLTAGETQYFGPGTRLLVL.